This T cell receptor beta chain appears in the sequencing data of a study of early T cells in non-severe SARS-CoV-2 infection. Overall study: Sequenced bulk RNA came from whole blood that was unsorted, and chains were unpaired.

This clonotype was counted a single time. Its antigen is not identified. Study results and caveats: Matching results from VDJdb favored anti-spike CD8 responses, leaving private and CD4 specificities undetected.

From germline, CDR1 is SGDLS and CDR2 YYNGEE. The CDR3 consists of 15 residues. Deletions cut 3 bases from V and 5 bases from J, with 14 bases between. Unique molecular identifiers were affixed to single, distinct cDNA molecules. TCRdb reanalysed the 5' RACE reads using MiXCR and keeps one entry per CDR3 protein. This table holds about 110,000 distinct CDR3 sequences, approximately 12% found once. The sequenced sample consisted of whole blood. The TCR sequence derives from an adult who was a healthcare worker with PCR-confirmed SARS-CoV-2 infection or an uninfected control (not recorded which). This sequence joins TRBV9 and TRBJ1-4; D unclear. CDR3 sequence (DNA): TGTGCCAGCAGCGGAGGAAAAATTTTGAATGAAAAACTGTTTTTT. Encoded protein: CASSGGKILNEKLFF.